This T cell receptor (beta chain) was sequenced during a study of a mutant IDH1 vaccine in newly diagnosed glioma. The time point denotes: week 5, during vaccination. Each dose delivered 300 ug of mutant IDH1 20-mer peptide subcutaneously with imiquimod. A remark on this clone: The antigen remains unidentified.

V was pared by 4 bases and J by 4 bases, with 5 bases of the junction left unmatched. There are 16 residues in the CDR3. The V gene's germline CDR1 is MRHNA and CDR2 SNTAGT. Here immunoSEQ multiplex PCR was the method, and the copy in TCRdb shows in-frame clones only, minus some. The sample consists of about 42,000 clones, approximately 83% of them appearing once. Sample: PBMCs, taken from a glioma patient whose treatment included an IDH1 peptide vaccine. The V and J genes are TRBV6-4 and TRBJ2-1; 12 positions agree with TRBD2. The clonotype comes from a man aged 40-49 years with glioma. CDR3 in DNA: TGTGCCAGCAGTGCTTACCTAGCGGGAGGGTACAATGAGCAGTTCTTC. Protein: CASSAYLAGGYNEQFF.